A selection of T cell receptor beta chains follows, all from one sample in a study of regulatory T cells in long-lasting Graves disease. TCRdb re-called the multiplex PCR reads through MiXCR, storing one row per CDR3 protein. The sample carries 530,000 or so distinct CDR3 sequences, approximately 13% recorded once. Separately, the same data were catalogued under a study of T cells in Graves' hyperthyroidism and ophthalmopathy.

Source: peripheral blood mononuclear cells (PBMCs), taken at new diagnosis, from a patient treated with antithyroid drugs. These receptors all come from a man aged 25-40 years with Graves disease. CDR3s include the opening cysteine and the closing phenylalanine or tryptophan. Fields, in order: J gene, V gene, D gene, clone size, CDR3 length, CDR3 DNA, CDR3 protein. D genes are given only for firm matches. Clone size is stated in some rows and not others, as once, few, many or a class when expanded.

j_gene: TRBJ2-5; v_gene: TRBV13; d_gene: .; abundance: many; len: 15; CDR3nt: TGTGCCAGCAGCAAGACAGGGGAGGGAGAAGAGACCCAGTACTTC; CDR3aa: CASSKTGEGEETQYF
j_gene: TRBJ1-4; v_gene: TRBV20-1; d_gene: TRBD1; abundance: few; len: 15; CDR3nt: TGCAGTGCCAGAGTGACCGGGACAGGGAATGAAAAACTGTTTTTT; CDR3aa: CSARVTGTGNEKLFF
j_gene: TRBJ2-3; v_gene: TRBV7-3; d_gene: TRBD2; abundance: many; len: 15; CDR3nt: TGTGCCAGCAGGGCTAGCGGGACCATCACAGATACGCAGTATTTT; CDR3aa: CASRASGTITDTQYF
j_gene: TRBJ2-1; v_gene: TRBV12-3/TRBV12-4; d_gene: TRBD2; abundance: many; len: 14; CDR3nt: TGTGCCAGCAGTCATAGCGGGAGGGGGAATGAGCAGTTCTTC; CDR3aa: CASSHSGRGNEQFF
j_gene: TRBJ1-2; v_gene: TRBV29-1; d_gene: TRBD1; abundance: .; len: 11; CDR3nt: TGCAGCGTTGGAGGGACAGGGCCACGCACCTTC; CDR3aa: CSVGGTGPRTF
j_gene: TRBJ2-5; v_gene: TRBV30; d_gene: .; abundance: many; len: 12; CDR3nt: TGTGCCTGGAGTCCAAACGGGGAGACCCAGTACTTC; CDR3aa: CAWSPNGETQYF
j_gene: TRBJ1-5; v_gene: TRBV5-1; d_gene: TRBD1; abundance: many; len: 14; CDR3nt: TGCGCCAGCAGCCCGGGACAGGGTAGTCAGCCCCAGCATTTT; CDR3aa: CASSPGQGSQPQHF
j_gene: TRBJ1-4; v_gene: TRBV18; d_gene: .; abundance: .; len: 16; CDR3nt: TGTGCCAGCTCACCACGTGTTTCTACAACTAATGAAAAACTGTTTTTT; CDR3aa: CASSPRVSTTNEKLFF
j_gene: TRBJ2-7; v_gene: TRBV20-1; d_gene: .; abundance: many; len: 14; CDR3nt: TGCAGTGCTAGCTCCTTAGCCAGCACCTACGAGCAGTACTTC; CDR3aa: CSASSLASTYEQYF
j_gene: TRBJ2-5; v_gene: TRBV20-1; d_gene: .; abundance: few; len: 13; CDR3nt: TGCAGTGCACCCCTCCGGGGAGGAGAGACCCAGTACTTC; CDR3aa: CSAPLRGGETQYF
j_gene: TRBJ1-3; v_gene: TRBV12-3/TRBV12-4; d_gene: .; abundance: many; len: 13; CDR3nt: TGTGCCAGCAGTAAAGGGACAGGAAACACCATATATTTT; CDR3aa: CASSKGTGNTIYF
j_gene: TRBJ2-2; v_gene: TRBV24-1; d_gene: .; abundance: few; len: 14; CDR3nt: TGTGCCACCAGAGGGGACTCAGACACCGGGGAGCTGTTTTTT; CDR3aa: CATRGDSDTGELFF
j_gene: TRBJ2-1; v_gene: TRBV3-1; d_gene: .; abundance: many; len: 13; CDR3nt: TGTGCCAGCAGCCAGGGGGGGGCCAGCGAGCAGTTCTTC; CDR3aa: CASSQGGASEQFF
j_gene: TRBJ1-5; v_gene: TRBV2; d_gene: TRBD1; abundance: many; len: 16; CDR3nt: TGTGCCAGCAGGGCCGGGAAGGGGGCCGGCAATCAGCCCCAGCATTTT; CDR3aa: CASRAGKGAGNQPQHF
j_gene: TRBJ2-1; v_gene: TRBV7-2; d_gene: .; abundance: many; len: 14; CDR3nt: TGTGCCAGCAGCCTTTTGGCGGTCACCAATGAGCAGTTCTTC; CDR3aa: CASSLLAVTNEQFF
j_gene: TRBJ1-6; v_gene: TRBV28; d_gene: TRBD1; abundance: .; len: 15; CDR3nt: TGTGCCAGCAGTCCGACAGGGGGCCTTAATTCACCCCTCCACTTT; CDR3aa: CASSPTGGLNSPLHF
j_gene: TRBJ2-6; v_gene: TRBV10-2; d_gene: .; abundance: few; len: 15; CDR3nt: TGCGCCAGCAGTGTATGGTTGTCCGGGGCCAACGTCCTGACTTTC; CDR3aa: CASSVWLSGANVLTF
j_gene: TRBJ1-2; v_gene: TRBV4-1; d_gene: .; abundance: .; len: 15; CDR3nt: TGCGCCAGCAGCCAAACGACAGGCCCTCTATTCGCCTACACCTTC; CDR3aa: CASSQTTGPLFAYTF
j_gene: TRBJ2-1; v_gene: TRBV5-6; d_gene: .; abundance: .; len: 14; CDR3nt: TGTGCCAGCAGCTTGGGCCTCCCTAGTAATGAGCAGTTCTTC; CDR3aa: CASSLGLPSNEQFF
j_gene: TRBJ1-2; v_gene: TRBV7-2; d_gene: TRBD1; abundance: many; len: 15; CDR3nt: TGTGCCAGCAGCACTTATTTAGGGGGCAGTTCTAGCTACACCTTC; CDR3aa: CASSTYLGGSSSYTF
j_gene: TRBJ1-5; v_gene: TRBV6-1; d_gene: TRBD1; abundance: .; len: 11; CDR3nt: TGTGCCAGCAGGGGACAGGGTTCCCAGCATTTT; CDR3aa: CASRGQGSQHF
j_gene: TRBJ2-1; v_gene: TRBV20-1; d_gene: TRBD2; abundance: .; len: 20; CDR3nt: TGCAGTGCTAGATTGATGTGGGCTAGCGGGAGGGTAGTGACCTACAATGAGCAGTTCTTC; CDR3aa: CSARLMWASGRVVTYNEQFF
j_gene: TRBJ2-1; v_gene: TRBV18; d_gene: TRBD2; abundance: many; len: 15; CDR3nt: TGTGCCAGCTCACCTAGCGGGCTAGCGCACAATGAGCAGTTCTTC; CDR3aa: CASSPSGLAHNEQFF
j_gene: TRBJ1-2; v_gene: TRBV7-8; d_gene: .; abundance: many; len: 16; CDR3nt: TGTGCCAGCAGCTTAGATTATGGTGCCTCCGGTCCTGGCTACACCTTC; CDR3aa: CASSLDYGASGPGYTF
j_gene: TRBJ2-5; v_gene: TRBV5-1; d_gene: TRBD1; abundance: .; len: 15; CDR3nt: TGCGCCAGCAGCTTGCGAGGGGGCGCCCCGGAGACCCAGTACTTC; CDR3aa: CASSLRGGAPETQYF
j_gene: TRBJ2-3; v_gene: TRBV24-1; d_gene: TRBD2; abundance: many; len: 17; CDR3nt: TGTGCCACCAGTGATTTACCGACTAGCGGGAGCACAGATACGCAGTATTTT; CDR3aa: CATSDLPTSGSTDTQYF
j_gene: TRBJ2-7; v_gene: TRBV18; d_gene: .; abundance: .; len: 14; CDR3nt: TGTGCCAGCTCACCATCCGCCTCACCGCGGGAGCAGTACTTC; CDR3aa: CASSPSASPREQYF
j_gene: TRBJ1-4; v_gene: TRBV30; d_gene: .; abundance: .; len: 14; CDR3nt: TGTGCCTGGAGTCAGGGATCAACTAATGAAAAACTGTTTTTT; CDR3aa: CAWSQGSTNEKLFF
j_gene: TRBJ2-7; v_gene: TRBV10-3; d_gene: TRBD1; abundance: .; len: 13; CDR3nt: TGTGCCATCAGCCCGGGACAGGGGTACGAGCAGTACTTC; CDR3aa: CAISPGQGYEQYF
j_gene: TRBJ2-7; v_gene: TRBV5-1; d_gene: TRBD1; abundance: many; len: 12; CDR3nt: TGCGCCAGCAGCTGGGACAGATACGAGCAGTACTTC; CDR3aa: CASSWDRYEQYF
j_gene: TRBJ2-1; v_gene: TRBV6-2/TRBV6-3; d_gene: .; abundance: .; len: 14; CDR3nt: TGTGCCAGCAGTGACGGGAGCTCCTACAATGAGCAGTTCTTC; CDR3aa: CASSDGSSYNEQFF
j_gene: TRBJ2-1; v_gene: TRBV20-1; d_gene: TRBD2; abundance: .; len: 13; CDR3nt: TGCGGCGCCGCGGGACTAGCGGGAGGTGAGCAGTTCTTC; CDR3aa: CGAAGLAGGEQFF
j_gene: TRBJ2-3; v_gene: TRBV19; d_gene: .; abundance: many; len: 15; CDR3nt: TGTGCCAGTAGTATCGGGCGGGCCCAAGGAGATACGCAGTATTTT; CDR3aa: CASSIGRAQGDTQYF
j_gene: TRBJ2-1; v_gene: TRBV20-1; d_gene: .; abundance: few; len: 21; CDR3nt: TGCAGTGCTAGATCCAACGTGGAGGGTTCATACTTCCCGACCCCCTACAATGAGCAGTTCTTC; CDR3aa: CSARSNVEGSYFPTPYNEQFF
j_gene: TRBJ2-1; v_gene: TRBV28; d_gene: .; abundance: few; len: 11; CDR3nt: TGTGCCAGCAGTTTAACAGGGTCATTTTTCTTC; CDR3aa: CASSLTGSFFF
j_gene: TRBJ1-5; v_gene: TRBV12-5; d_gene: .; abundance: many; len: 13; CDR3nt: TGTGCTAGTGGTTTGGAGGAGGGTCAGCCCCAGCATTTT; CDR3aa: CASGLEEGQPQHF
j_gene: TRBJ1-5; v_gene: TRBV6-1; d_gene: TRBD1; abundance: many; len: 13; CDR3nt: TGTGCCATAAACAGGGGAAGCAATCAGCCCCAGCATTTT; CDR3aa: CAINRGSNQPQHF
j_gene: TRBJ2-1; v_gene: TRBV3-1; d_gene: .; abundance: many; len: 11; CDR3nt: TGTGCCAGCAGCTATGGCCATGAGCAGTTCTTC; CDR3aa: CASSYGHEQFF
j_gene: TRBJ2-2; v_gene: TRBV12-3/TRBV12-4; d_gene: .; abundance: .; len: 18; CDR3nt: TGTGCCAGCAGTTCGCGAAGGCCTCGAGACAGCGGTTGGTGGGAGCTGTTTTTT; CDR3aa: CASSSRRPRDSGWWELFF
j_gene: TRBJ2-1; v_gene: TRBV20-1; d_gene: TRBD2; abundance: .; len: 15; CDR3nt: TGCAGTGCTACGCGGGGGGACCGCTCCTACAATGAGCAGTTCTTC; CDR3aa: CSATRGDRSYNEQFF
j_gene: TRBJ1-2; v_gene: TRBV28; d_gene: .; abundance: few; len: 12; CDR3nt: TGTGCCAGCAGTGAGTCGGTCTTTGGCTACACCTTC; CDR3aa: CASSESVFGYTF
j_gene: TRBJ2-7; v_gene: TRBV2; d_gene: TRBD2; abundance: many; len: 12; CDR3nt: TGTGCCAGCCATAGCGGGAGTTACGAGCAGTACTTC; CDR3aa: CASHSGSYEQYF
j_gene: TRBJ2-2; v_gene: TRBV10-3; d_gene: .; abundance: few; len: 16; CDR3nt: TGTGCCATCAGTGCCGGGCCGCCCAGGAGTGCCGGGGAGCTGTTTTTT; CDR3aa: CAISAGPPRSAGELFF